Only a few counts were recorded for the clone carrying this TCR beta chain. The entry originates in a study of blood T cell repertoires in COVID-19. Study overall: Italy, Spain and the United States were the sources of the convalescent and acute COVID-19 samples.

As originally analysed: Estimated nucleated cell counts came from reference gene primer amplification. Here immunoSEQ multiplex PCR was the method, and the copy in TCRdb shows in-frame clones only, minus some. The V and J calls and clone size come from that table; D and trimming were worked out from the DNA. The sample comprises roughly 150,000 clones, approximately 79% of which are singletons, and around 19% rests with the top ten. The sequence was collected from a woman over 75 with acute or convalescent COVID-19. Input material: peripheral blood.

CDR3 region: CASSLDSSGTEAFF. Written as DNA, the CDR3 is TGCGCCAGCAGCCTTGATTCCAGCGGCACTGAAGCTTTCTTT. The rearrangement joins TRBV5-1 to TRBJ1-1, with unresolved D. Trimming cost V 4 bases and J 4 bases, with 14 bases left between them. This CDR3 is 14 amino acids long. Germline lookup yields CDR1 SGHRS and CDR2 YFSETQ.